Presented here are 29 T cell receptor beta chains from one specimen sequenced in a study of blood T cell repertoires in COVID-19. The protocol was immunoSEQ multiplex PCR, while the TCRdb copy is restricted to in-frame clones and leaves out a portion. The sample lists fewer than 200,000 clones; 60% to 80% were seen once. Sequencing was done on a sample of peripheral blood. The receptors here all came from a woman in her 70s with acute or convalescent COVID-19.

V is TRBV5-1 and J is TRBJ2-1; 15 nucleotides align to TRBD2. Losses at the gene ends were 2 bases for V and 0 bases for J; bases not matched to a gene: 12. The CDR3 totals 21 residues. Germline CDR1 SGHRS, CDR2 YFSETQ. The chain's CDR3 is CASSFRLGLAGGFSSYNEQFF. As DNA, the CDR3 is TGCGCCAGCAGCTTCAGACTGGGACTAGCGGGAGGCTTCAGCTCCTACAATGAGCAGTTCTTC.

The V gene is TRBV2, the J gene TRBJ1-1; D is unclear. With 2 bases removed from V and 11 bases from J, the gap between germline ends came to 18 bases. The CDR3 runs 14 residues. Germline V lookup: CDR1 SNHLY, CDR2 FYNNEI. CDR3 residues: CASSEYANWGGAFF. The CDR3 DNA sequence: TGTGCCAGCAGTGAATATGCGAACTGGGGAGGTGCTTTCTTT.

This clone was seen only a few times. The genes are TRBV5-1 and TRBJ1-2; D is undetermined. This CDR3 region has 12 residues. The germline V and J ends were trimmed by 1 base and 8 bases, with 9 bases remaining between them. Germline lookup yields CDR1 SGHRS and CDR2 YFSETQ. The CDR3 loop reads CASSLNGEGYTF. Here the CDR3 DNA reads TGCGCCAGCAGCTTGAACGGGGAAGGCTACACCTTC.

The rearrangement uses TRBV6-1 and TRBJ1-4; 9 nucleotides align to TRBD1. Germline V CDR1 and CDR2: MNHNS, SASEGT. The CDR3 length is 17 residues. Trimming at V came to 2 bases and at J to 8 bases, leaving 12 bases not matched to a gene. The CDR3 nucleotides read TGTGCCAGCAGTGAAAGTCCGCGGGGGACAGGGAGCGAAAAACTGTTTTTT. The encoded protein is CASSESPRGTGSEKLFF.

The chain employs TRBV10-1 and TRBJ1-1; 7 bases are shared with TRBD1. Unmatched junction bases numbered 19, after V lost 9 bases and J lost 6 bases. CDR1 WNHNN and CDR2 SYGVQD come from the germline V gene (reference sequence). The CDR3 has 16 residues. Here the CDR3 reads CARLLEDRKKIPEAFF. CDR3 DNA sequence: TGCGCCAGATTACTCGAGGACAGGAAAAAGATTCCTGAAGCTTTCTTT.

The rearrangement joins TRBV11-2 to TRBJ2-2; the D is unclear. From germline, CDR1 is SGHAT and CDR2 FQNNGV. Trimming left V 4 bases short and J 7 bases short, with 4 bases between. The CDR3 covers 11 residues. CDR3 DNA: TGTGCCAGCAGCTACGGCGGGGAGCTGTTTTTT. Residues: CASSYGGELFF.

The chain recombines TRBV5-4 with TRBJ2-2; D remains ambiguous. This CDR3 has 11 amino acids. V dropped 4 bases and J dropped 7 bases, with 5 bases sitting between them. Germline CDR1 SGHNT, CDR2 YYREEE (reference sequence). The CDR3 DNA sequence: TGTGCCAGCAGCATGTACGGGGAGCTGTTTTTT. Protein: CASSMYGELFF.

This clone was picked up one time. The V call is TRBV7-9, the J call TRBJ1-3, with 7 positions matching TRBD1. The CDR3 covers 15 residues. Germline CDR1 reads SEHNR; CDR2 reads FQNEAQ (reference sequence). V dropped 5 bases and J dropped 0; count of bases not matched to a gene: 4. The CDR3 nucleotides read TGTGCCAGCAGCCCCGGGACAGCCTCTGGAAACACCATATATTTT. Translation gives CASSPGTASGNTIYF.

V and J are TRBV2 and TRBJ1-5; D gene ambiguous. Germline CDR1 is SNHLY and CDR2 is FYNNEI. V dropped 0 bases and J dropped 0 bases, with 3 bases sitting between them. The CDR3 contains 14 residues. CDR3 nucleotide sequence: TGTGCCAGCAGTGAAGCTCATAGCAATCAGCCCCAGCATTTT. Translation: CASSEAHSNQPQHF.

The chain has TRBV10-3 and TRBJ1-3; TRBD1 agrees at 8 bases. CDR1 ENHRY and CDR2 SYGVKD come from the germline V gene. This CDR3 is 18 amino acids long. The V gene end was trimmed by 0 bases and the J gene end by 0 bases; junction bases not matched to a gene: 7. The CDR3, as DNA: TGTGCCATCAGTGAGTCAGGGGACAGGCCGACCTCTGGAAACACCATATATTTT. Translation: CAISESGDRPTSGNTIYF.

The chain couples TRBV5-1 to TRBJ2-7; 10 bases agree with TRBD1. Germline loops: CDR1 SGHRS, CDR2 YFSETQ. CDR3 length: 14 residues. The V segment lost 4 bases and the J segment 4 bases; nucleotides outside the gene matches: 5. The CDR3 protein is CASSRDRGQYEQYF. Written as DNA, the CDR3 is TGCGCCAGCAGCAGGGACAGGGGTCAGTACGAGCAGTACTTC.

J is TRBJ2-7 and V is TRBV7-6, with TRBD1 matching 9 bases. Per the germline V gene, CDR1 is SGHVS and CDR2 is FNYEAQ. Unmatched junction bases numbered 11, after V lost 4 bases and J lost 4 bases. CDR3 length equals 16 residues. The CDR3 sequence is CASSSVVRQGVYEQYF. CDR3 DNA sequence: TGTGCCAGCAGCTCAGTCGTTCGACAGGGGGTTTACGAGCAGTACTTC.

This chain uses TRBV7-9 with TRBJ1-1, with a possible D match to TRBD1 (6 bases). The CDR3 sequence is 15 residues long. V gave up 4 bases and J gave up 1 base, with 13 bases separating them. Germline V gives CDR1 SEHNR, CDR2 FQNEAQ (reference sequence). DNA for the CDR3: TGTGCCAGCAGCTCCGCCTGGACAGAGAACACTGAAGCTTTCTTT. Its translation: CASSSAWTENTEAFF.

This clone was counted once. V usage is TRBV19 and J usage is TRBJ1-1; TRBD1 matches at 8 bases. Germline CDR1 and CDR2: LNHDA and SQIVND (reference sequence). The junction had 5 bases not matched to a gene; V was cut back by 4 bases and J by 4 bases. This CDR3 is 14 amino acids long. The CDR3 is CASSKAGGSTEAFF. CDR3 nucleotides: TGTGCCAGTAGTAAGGCAGGGGGCAGCACTGAAGCTTTCTTT.

The V gene is TRBV2, the J gene TRBJ2-3; the match to TRBD1 covers 7 bases. V lost 7 bases, J lost 0 bases, and 4 bases stayed unmatched. This CDR3 spans 14 amino acids. Germline lookup yields CDR1 SNHLY and CDR2 FYNNEI. CDR3 in DNA: TGTGCCAGCACCTGGGACAGTAGCACAGATACGCAGTATTTT. Amino acid sequence: CASTWDSSTDTQYF.

This rearrangement joins TRBV6-5 to TRBJ1-5, with D hard to call. The length of the CDR3 is 12 residues. Germline loops: CDR1 MNHEY, CDR2 SVGAGI. V dropped 6 bases and J dropped 4 bases, with 7 bases sitting between them. The CDR3 nucleotides are TGTGCCAGCAGGGCCCCTAATCAGCCCCAGCATTTT. Protein sequence: CASRAPNQPQHF.

The V and J genes are TRBV7-9 and TRBJ2-5, with D perhaps TRBD1 (6 bases). The length of the CDR3 is 14 residues. CDR1 and CDR2 from the germline V gene are SEHNR and FQNEAQ (reference sequence). Trimming cost V 6 bases and J 1 base, with 12 bases left between them. The CDR3 here is CASSSGQPQETQYF. CDR3 sequence (DNA): TGTGCCAGCAGTTCAGGACAGCCCCAAGAGACCCAGTACTTC.

The chain couples TRBV11-3 to TRBJ1-1; D is unresolved. Trimming removed 4 bases at V and 2 bases at J, with 14 bases between. This CDR3 spans 15 amino acids. Germline CDR1 is SGHNT and CDR2 is YENEEA. The CDR3 here is CASSSRGGKNTEAFF. Written as DNA, the CDR3 is TGTGCCAGCAGCTCTCGGGGAGGGAAAAACACTGAAGCTTTCTTT. Full variable domain (missing parts from reference TRBV11-3 and TRBJ1-1): EAGVVQSPRYKIIEKKQPVAFWCNPISGHNTLYWYLQNLGQGPELLIRYENEEAVDDSQLPKDRFSAERLKGVDSTLKIQPAELGDSAVYLCASSSRGGKNTEAFFGQGTRLTVV.

This clone showed up just once. The chain carries TRBV11-3 and TRBJ2-5; 7 bases align to TRBD1. The junction had 5 bases not matched to a gene; V was cut back by 5 bases and J by 2 bases. From germline, CDR1 is SGHNT and CDR2 YENEEA. The CDR3 has 14 amino acids. CDR3 coding DNA: TGTGCCAGCAGCGCGAGGGACAGTCAAGAGACCCAGTACTTC. It yields the protein CASSARDSQETQYF.

This rearrangement joins TRBV7-3 to TRBJ1-6; the D is unclear. CDR3 length: 16 amino acids. V gave up 5 bases and J gave up 6 bases, with 17 bases separating them. CDR1 and CDR2 (germline): SGHTA, FQGTGA. CDR3 in DNA: TGTGCCAGCAGCCTCACCGGGAGAGGTGGTAATTCACCCCTCCACTTT. Amino acid sequence: CASSLTGRGGNSPLHF.

The V and J genes are TRBV29-1 and TRBJ2-7; the match to TRBD2 covers 8 bases. The V segment lost 3 bases and the J segment 4 bases; nucleotides outside the gene matches: 8. CDR3 size: 14 residues. Germline CDR1 SQVTM, CDR2 ANQGSEA. CDR3 nucleotides: TGCAGCGTTGATTCGGACAGCGGGGGATACGAGCAGTACTTC. Protein product: CSVDSDSGGYEQYF.

The chain is built from TRBV11-2 and TRBJ2-2; D might be TRBD2 (7 bases). Trimming pared 1 base from V and 3 bases from J, leaving 18 bases between. This CDR3 is 18 amino acids long. Germline CDR1 and CDR2: SGHAT and FQNNGV. CDR3 in DNA: TGTGCCAGCAGCTTAGTGGGGGGGCAGGGCGGCTACACCGGGGAGCTGTTTTTT. Translating it yields CASSLVGGQGGYTGELFF. Looking up the rest from reference TRBV11-2 and TRBJ2-2 gives the full variable domain: EAGVAQSPRYKIIEKRQSVAFWCNPISGHATLYWYQQILGQGPKLLIQFQNNGVVDDSQLPKDRFSAERLKGVDSTLKIQPAKLEDSAVYLCASSLVGGQGGYTGELFFGEGSRLTVL.

Only a few counts were recorded for this clone. The rearrangement uses TRBV18 and TRBJ1-2; 10 bases agree with TRBD1. CDR3 size: 15 residues. Germline-derived CDR1 and CDR2 are KGHSH and LQKENI. The trim removed 4 bases at V and 3 bases at J, leaving 5 bases unmatched. In DNA, the CDR3 is TGTGCCAGCTCACGGGGGACAGGGGCGGACTATGGCTACACCTTC. It is translated as CASSRGTGADYGYTF.

This clone was picked up a small number of times. The chain is built from TRBV7-9 and TRBJ2-1, with D hard to call. Per germline, CDR1 SEHNR and CDR2 FQNEAQ (reference sequence). The germline V and J ends were trimmed by 4 bases and 8 bases, with 15 bases remaining between them. The CDR3 extends over 14 amino acids. CDR3 loop: CASSSKTGPDEQFF. The CDR3 bases are TGTGCCAGCAGCTCAAAGACGGGTCCCGATGAGCAGTTCTTC.

The J gene is TRBJ1-4, the V gene TRBV5-6; 7 bases map to TRBD1. CDR3 size: 16 residues. Unmatched junction bases numbered 9, after V lost 4 bases and J lost 3 bases. Germline V gene data show CDR1 as SGHDT and CDR2 as YYEEEE. In DNA form, the CDR3 reads TGTGCCAGCAGCAGGGCCGGACAGGCCGCTAATGAAAAACTGTTTTTT. Protein: CASSRAGQAANEKLFF.

This clone was found a few times. This chain links TRBV6-4 with TRBJ2-7; 15 bases agree with TRBD2. The V and J ends lost 7 bases and 2 bases, in that order; junction bases with no gene match: 9. Germline loops: CDR1 MRHNA, CDR2 SNTAGT. This CDR3 contains 17 residues. The CDR3 spells CASTQGLAGGLPYEQYF. The CDR3 DNA is TGTGCCAGCACTCAGGGACTAGCGGGAGGTTTACCCTACGAGCAGTACTTC.

This clone occurred a few times. The V and J genes are TRBV7-6 and TRBJ1-5; no clear D. The CDR3 runs to 15 residues. Germline V gives CDR1 SGHVS, CDR2 FNYEAQ. The germline V and J ends were trimmed by 2 bases and 0 bases, with 8 bases remaining between them. The CDR3 reads CASSLIADSNQPQHF. In DNA form, the CDR3 reads TGTGCCAGCAGCTTAATAGCGGATAGCAATCAGCCCCAGCATTTT. Full variable domain (remainder filled in from reference TRBV7-6 and TRBJ1-5): GAGVSQSPRYKVTKRGQDVALRCDPISGHVSLYWYRQALGQGPEFLTYFNYEAQQDKSGLPNDRFSAERPEGSISTLTIQRTEQRDSAMYRCASSLIADSNQPQHFGDGTRLSIL.

The chain uses TRBV19 and TRBJ1-5; the D gene is possibly TRBD1 (5 bases). The CDR3 has 14 amino acids. The V end lost 2 bases, the J end lost 3 bases, and 8 bases lay between the germline ends. Germline CDR1 reads LNHDA; CDR2 reads SQIVND (reference sequence). This chain's CDR3 is CASSIRQHNQPQHF. The CDR3 DNA reads as TGTGCCAGTAGTATAAGACAGCACAATCAGCCCCAGCATTTT.

A few counts support this clone. CDR3 protein: CASSRTWERESEQYF. The CDR3 nucleotides read TGTGCCAGCAGCCGTACTTGGGAGCGGGAGAGCGAGCAGTACTTC. This sequence joins TRBV5-4 and TRBJ2-7, with 8 nucleotides matching TRBD2. Germline CDR1 and CDR2: SGHNT and YYREEE (reference sequence). J gave up 6 bases and V 4 bases, and 12 bases lay outside the gene matches. This CDR3 region has 15 residues.